The source of this T cell receptor beta chain is a study of T cell responses to AZD1222 COVID-19 vaccine. CDR3 length: 15 amino acids. V was shortened by 6 bases and J by 4 bases, with 16 bases between the two germline ends. The germline V gene encodes CDR1 SGHDN and CDR2 FVKESK. A few counts support this clone. Sequencing used immunoSEQ multiplex PCR; TCRdb keeps in-frame clones, though not all of them. This sample yields about 85,000 clones, of which approximately 87% are seen a single time; roughly 7.6% belongs to the top ten. The clonotype was recovered from an adult in good health. The V call is TRBV14, the J call TRBJ1-5, with D tentatively TRBD1 (6 bases). This specimen consisted of peripheral blood, obtained on day 0 of AZD1222 vaccination. CDR3 sequence (DNA): TGTGCCAGCAGTCCAACAGGGACTGCTAATCAGCCCCAGCATTTT. It yields the protein CASSPTGTANQPQHF.